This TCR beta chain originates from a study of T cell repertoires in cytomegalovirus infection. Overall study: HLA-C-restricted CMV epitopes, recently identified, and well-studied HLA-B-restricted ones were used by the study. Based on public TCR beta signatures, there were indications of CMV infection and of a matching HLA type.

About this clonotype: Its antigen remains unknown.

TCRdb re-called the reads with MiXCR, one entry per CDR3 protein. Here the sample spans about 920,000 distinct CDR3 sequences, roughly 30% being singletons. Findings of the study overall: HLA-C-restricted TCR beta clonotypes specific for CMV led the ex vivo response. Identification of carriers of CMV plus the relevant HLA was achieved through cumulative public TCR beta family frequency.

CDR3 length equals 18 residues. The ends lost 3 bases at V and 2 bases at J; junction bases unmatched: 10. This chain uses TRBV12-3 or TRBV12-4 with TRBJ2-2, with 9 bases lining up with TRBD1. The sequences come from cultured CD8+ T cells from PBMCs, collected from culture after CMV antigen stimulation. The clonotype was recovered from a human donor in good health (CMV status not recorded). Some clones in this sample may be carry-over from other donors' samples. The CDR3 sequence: CASSLGTGINLNTGELFF. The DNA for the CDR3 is TGTGCCAGCAGTTTGGGGACAGGGATCAACTTAAACACCGGGGAGCTGTTTTTT.